This is a list of T cell receptor beta chains from one sample in a study of CD8+ T cells in alopecia areata. This table comes from immunoSEQ multiplex PCR, and its TCRdb copy is limited to in-frame clones, with some not included. In the table there are 150,000 or so clones, about 70% of which are singletons. The sample in question was CD8+ T cells sorted from blood, obtained at week 0. The receptors shown here come from a human donor with alopecia areata. Both conserved end residues are part of each CDR3.

v_call cdr3_aa
TRBV2 CASNGAASGNTIYF
TRBV2 CASSDLFRGGYGYTF
TRBV5-6 CASSLGGRTEAFF
TRBV28 CASSSEEPSEAFF
TRBV2 CASYGQRGGNEQFF
TRBV6-5 CASGTPLHF
TRBV5-1 CASSGIQGNPDTQYF
TRBV5-1 CASSFGGSQETQYF
TRBV6-1 CASSEAPGPTNEKLFF
TRBV7-9 CASSLEAGVGDTQYF
TRBV7-9 CASSSDRVQETQYF
TRBV30 CAWSVRTDYGYTF
TRBV5-6 CASSLDVTGIDEQYF
TRBV29-1 CSVETDTEAFF
TRBV15 CATSRHPLGRPKDF
TRBV7-9 CASSSPDRGQYEQYF
TRBV5-1 CASSYYRSSTDTQYF
TRBV9 CASSPKTRNEQFF
TRBV5-1 CASRGEGLAETQYF
TRBV30 CAWSGGGYEQYF
TRBV5-1 CASSLERIGDRAEQYF
TRBV2 CASRGPRGYTF
TRBV13 CASSPGGRGYEQYF
TRBV28 CASSLGDRGRRDTQYF
TRBV27 CASSPNLGQVLNTIYF
TRBV4-1 CASSQGQGTTYEQYF
TRBV29-1 CSVPATNTGELFF
TRBV29-1 CSVGRTDTQYF
TRBV6-5 CASSGGFHEQYF
TRBV9 CASSVDQGDEQFF
TRBV7-2 CASSFGVGSYEQYF
TRBV5-1 CASSPLDRSGETQYF
TRBV5-1 CASSPEGVFQFHEQYF
TRBV7-9 CASSFGTGDGYTF
TRBV9 CASKFLTGGSEAFF
TRBV6-5 CASSYSSRGALHF
TRBV15 CATSRVGGGTASNTGELFF
TRBV4-1 CASSRNTGELFF
TRBV6-5 CASSYSGSEETQYF
TRBV29-1 CSVVRQTRKPYEQYF
TRBV4-1 CASSRERQPSSYEQYF
TRBV4-1 CASSQDYGGSTEAFF
TRBV5-1 CASSLTGYNEQFF
TRBV27 CASRATGEPEAFF
TRBV9 CASSDHPGLAGDTGELFF
TRBV4-1 CASSQEGTAEYNEQFF